This T cell receptor (beta chain) was identified during a study of brain T cells in children with intractable seizures. Points from the study as a whole: Absence of clones before surgery may stem from lower sequencing depth.

Remarks on this clone: The antigen remains undetermined.

Time point here: blood from clinic visit 5 months post-surgery; TSC patient then seizure free. The method was immunoSEQ multiplex PCR; TCRdb's version includes in-frame clones alone and lacks a portion of them. There are about 350,000 clones in the sample; over 90% occur only once, and roughly 5.7% lies in the top ten. Per the germline V gene, CDR1 is LGHNA and CDR2 is YNFKEQ. This CDR3 has 14 residues. Trimming shortened V by 3 bases and J by 1 base, and 10 bases separated the two germline ends. This sequence originates from a boy in the first two years of life with tuberous sclerosis and intractable seizures. V and J are TRBV4-2 and TRBJ2-7; TRBD2 is a possible D gene (6 bases). Sample: peripheral blood, taken 4 to 5 months after surgery. CDR3 amino acids: CASSQEGSSYEQYF. CDR3 bases: TGTGCCAGCAGCCAGGAGGGATCTTCCTACGAGCAGTACTTC.